The 10 T cell receptor beta chains below were found in one sample sequenced in a study of blood T cell repertoires in COVID-19. Data came from immunoSEQ multiplex PCR; TCRdb stores just in-frame clones and leaves some out. The table shows around 45,000 clones, with roughly nine tenths occurring only once. The source material was peripheral blood. All receptors derive from a human donor in a cohort sampled during active COVID-19.

V and J are TRBV27 and TRBJ2-1; D gene uncertain. V was shortened by 3 bases and J by 0 bases, with 9 bases between the two germline ends. Germline-derived CDR1 and CDR2 are MNHEY and SMNVEV (reference sequence). CDR3 length: 15 amino acids. This CDR3 reads CASSFSLNSYNEQFF. The CDR3 DNA reads TGTGCCAGCAGTTTCTCACTAAACTCCTACAATGAGCAGTTCTTC.

The genes are TRBV6-5 and TRBJ2-1; 7 bases are a match to TRBD1. J lost 9 bases, V lost 5 bases, and 10 bases had no gene match. The germline gives CDR1 MNHEY, CDR2 SVGAGI. This CDR3 is built from 14 residues. Here the CDR3 reads CASSPQGVGIEQFF. CDR3 DNA sequence: TGTGCCAGCAGTCCCCAGGGGGTAGGGATTGAGCAGTTCTTC.

This chain connects TRBV5-4 to TRBJ2-3; 8 bases agree with TRBD2. This CDR3 has 15 residues. Germline assignment: CDR1 SGHNT and CDR2 YYREEE (reference sequence). V lost 5 bases and J lost 2; bases outside the gene matches: 7. The CDR3, as DNA: TGTGCCAGCAGGACCGGGACTAGGGTCACAGATACGCAGTATTTT. This codes for CASRTGTRVTDTQYF. Full variable domain (outside the CDR3, taken from reference TRBV5-4 and TRBJ2-3): ETGVTQSPTHLIKTRGQQVTLRCSSQSGHNTVSWYQQALGQGPQFIFQYYREEENGRGNFPPRFSGLQFPNYSSELNVNALELDDSALYLCASRTGTRVTDTQYFGPGTRLTVL.

The chain is built from TRBV27 and TRBJ1-2; D is perhaps TRBD1 (5 bases). V was clipped by 6 bases and J by 4 bases, with 15 bases between them. The CDR3 extends over 14 amino acids. Germline V gene sequence: CDR1 MNHEY, CDR2 SMNVEV (reference sequence). The DNA for the CDR3 is TGTGCCAGCAGCCTCGGTACAGGTTTCTATGGCTACACCTTC. It yields the protein CASSLGTGFYGYTF.

J is TRBJ1-6 and V is TRBV18, with 7 bases fitting TRBD1. The CDR3 has 16 amino acids. Germline-derived CDR1 and CDR2 are KGHSH and LQKENI. V was pared by 3 bases and J by 1 base, with 3 bases of the junction left unmatched. CDR3 sequence (DNA): TGTGCCAGCTCACCCGGACAGGTTTCCTATAATTCACCCCTCCACTTT. Residues: CASSPGQVSYNSPLHF.

The rearrangement links TRBV5-4 to TRBJ1-2; TRBD1 agrees at 8 bases. In germline, CDR1 is SGHNT, CDR2 YYREEE (reference sequence). The CDR3 is 15 amino acids. The J segment lost 6 bases and the V segment lost 4 bases, leaving 11 bases of the junction unmatched. The CDR3 DNA reads TGTGCCAGCAGCCCTACGGGCAGGGGGCTGGATGGCTACACCTTC. Its translation is CASSPTGRGLDGYTF.

V usage is TRBV5-4 and J usage is TRBJ2-3, with 13 bases lining up with TRBD2. CDR3 length equals 17 residues. With V trimmed by 2 bases and J by 3 bases, 6 bases remained unmatched. Germline V CDR1 and CDR2: SGHNT, YYREEE (reference sequence). CDR3 in DNA: TGTGCCAGCAGCTTCCCCGGACTAGCGGGAGATACAGATACGCAGTATTTT. Protein: CASSFPGLAGDTDTQYF.

This clone appeared once. This chain links TRBV6-4 with TRBJ2-3; D gene uncertain. Germline CDR1 reads MRHNA; CDR2 reads SNTAGT. Trimming stripped 4 bases from V and 2 bases from J, with 7 bases between. The CDR3 totals 13 residues. Here the CDR3 reads CASSGVATDTQYF. The CDR3 region has the DNA TGTGCCAGCAGTGGAGTAGCCACAGATACGCAGTATTTT.

The J gene is TRBJ2-3, the V gene TRBV6-5; D is unclear. The CDR3 length is 15 residues. Trimming pared 8 bases from V and 5 bases from J, leaving 20 bases between. Germline V gene data show CDR1 as MNHEY and CDR2 as SVGAGI. Here the CDR3 reads CASCPGGASLDTQYF. The CDR3 DNA follows: TGTGCCAGCTGCCCTGGCGGAGCCAGCTTAGATACGCAGTATTTT.

This clone was seen more than once but under ten times. The J gene is TRBJ1-3, the V gene TRBV4-2; 10 nucleotides match TRBD1. The V gene end was trimmed by 4 bases and the J gene end by 1 base; junction bases not matched to a gene: 1. The length of the CDR3 is 15 residues. Looked up from germline, CDR1 is LGHNA and CDR2 is YNFKEQ. The CDR3 region has the DNA TGTGCCAGCAGCCGGGACAGGGGATCTGGAAACACCATATATTTT. This translates into CASSRDRGSGNTIYF.